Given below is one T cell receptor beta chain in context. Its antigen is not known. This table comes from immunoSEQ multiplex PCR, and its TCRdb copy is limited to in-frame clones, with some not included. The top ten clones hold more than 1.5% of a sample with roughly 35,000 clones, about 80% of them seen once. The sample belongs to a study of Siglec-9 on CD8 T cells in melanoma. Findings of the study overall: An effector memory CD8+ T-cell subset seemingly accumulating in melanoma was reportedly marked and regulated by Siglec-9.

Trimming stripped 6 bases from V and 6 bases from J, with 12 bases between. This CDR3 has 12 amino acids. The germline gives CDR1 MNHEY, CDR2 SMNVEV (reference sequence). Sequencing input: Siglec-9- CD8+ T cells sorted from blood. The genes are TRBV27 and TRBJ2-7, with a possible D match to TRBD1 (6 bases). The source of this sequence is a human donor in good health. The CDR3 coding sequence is TGTGCCAGCAGCGGCCAGGGGCGCGAGCAGTACTTC. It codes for CASSGQGREQYF.